Described below is a single T cell receptor (beta chain) sequence and its context. Its cognate antigen has yet to be identified. No per-base quality is available; no much larger clone lies one base away. The library was generated by the immunoSEQ multiplex PCR assay. For the multiplex PCR, a mixture combining 60 forward primers for TCR Vbeta segments and 13 reverse primers for TCR Jbeta segments was used. Amplification of the CDR3 region of rearranged TCR beta genes was performed with a multiplex PCR assay on genomic DNA. Amplified TCR beta libraries were sequenced as 87-base-pair reads on the Illumina HiSeq System. The authors' pipeline ran thus. In a later analysis, approximately 74 million unique TCR beta chains were counted across the 650 to 750 repertoires, and about 10 million of these chains were shared by at least two donors. Raw reads were error-corrected and collapsed into unique sequences by a nearest-neighbor algorithm in which closely related sequences were merged to remove PCR and sequencing errors. Alignment of CDR3 sequences to IMGT reference sequences was used to assign V, D and J gene segments. Each retained sequence needed at least a six-nucleotide match to both a V gene segment and a J gene segment. Rearrangements were called productive when the CDR3 lacked stop codons and stayed in frame with V and J; all others were non-productive. Following IMGT convention, CDR3 was defined as the stretch from the second conserved V-encoded cysteine to the conserved J-encoded phenylalanine. The earlier analysis of more than 450 of the donors excluded sequences that lacked an unambiguous match to a single V gene segment. An earlier analysis of under 750 of the donors called V segments functional above 56.7% productive rearrangements and segregating when the between-donor standard deviation exceeded 5%. A statistical classification framework was built to diagnose cytomegalovirus status from the catalog of TCR beta chain sequences. In a later analysis, TCR nucleotide sequences were compared against IMGT/GENE-DB human TR gene sequences so that V and J genes could be assigned. Using the TCRdist pipeline, a later analysis assigned CDR3 sequences along with most-parsimonious VDJ recombination scenarios. In a later analysis, every TCR beta chain was defined by the combination of its CDR3 amino acid sequence and its V-gene family, and reads without a unique V-gene family were dropped. A later analysis removed several hundred highly shared, low-generation-probability nucleotide sequences to deal with suspected cross-contamination and a sequencing artifact. In a later analysis, a clonal expansion index for each public chain was calculated from normalized within-repertoire ranks of inferred template counts. In a later analysis, generation probabilities were computed with a VDJ recombination model fitted to out-of-frame rearrangements, and the resulting probabilities were checked against IGoR. Hypergeometric tests were used in a later analysis to score TCR-TCR, TCR-HLA and TCR-CMV co-occurrence, with a repertoire-size bias correction applied to the TCR pairs. In a later analysis, false discovery rates were estimated by permuting HLA or CMV assignments 20 times. In a later analysis, co-occurring TCRs were grouped using DBSCAN, and TCRdist sequence similarity was added for clustering within HLA-allele-positive subsets. For co-occurrence clustering, repertoires with fewer than 30,000 or more than 120,000 public chains were excluded, along with five repertoires with anomalous nucleotide sharing. The source is immuneACCESS, and TCRdb retained only in-frame sequences with V and J called. Part of the clones is not carried over; for the studies checked, unresolved V genes explain less than half of this, and the remainder is unexplained. V and J calls and clone size are as listed in that table; D and trimming were resolved from the DNA. The table for this sample lists over 110,000 clones; 79% of them were counted only once. Clones ranked in the top ten supply more than 0.85% of the sample.

The sample comes from a study of cytomegalovirus exposure and HLA in healthy donors (dated by TCRdb to 2016 to 2017). Background on the whole study: An earlier analysis of about 560 of the donors reported about 260 Gb of sequence data and 95 million to 120 million unique TCR beta sequences obtained from around 180 million T cells. Besides the first cohort of about 730 subjects, a separate validation cohort made up of 120 different subjects was used. The study used immunosequencing to profile the T cell repertoires of several hundred subjects and linked those repertoires to cytomegalovirus serostatus. A later genetic analysis used genome-wide SNP genotypes for about 65% of the 666 donors, treating that subset as a discovery cohort. The study was designed to test whether signatures of past pathogen exposure could be identified by cataloging public T cell receptors. Among 300 to 450 genotyped donors of the cohort, an average of around 240,000 unique TCR beta nucleotide sequences were sequenced per donor, roughly 18% of them non-productive. All discovery cohort repertoires had been generated on a single sequencing platform. Roughly 5 DR-DQ haplotypes were handled as single units for association and clustering, since linkage in the cohort was strong. An early release that covered several hundred HLA-typed donors contained 250 to 350 gigabases of sequencing data and tens of millions of unique TCR sequences. Class I and class II HLA loci were covered by the typing at four-digit resolution. To predict cytomegalovirus infection status, the study brought together high-throughput TCR immunosequencing, statistical association of individual TCRs with disease status, and machine learning. To decide whether each TCR beta V gene segment behaved as functional or pseudogenic, an earlier analysis of some 580 of the donors relied on high-throughput TCR beta sequencing. The genetic ancestry cluster associated with self-reported Caucasian donors included roughly 84% of the roughly 360 genotyped donors. Donor age, sex, ethnicity and CMV serostatus were compiled alongside the repertoire data. A later analysis re-analyzed previously published TCR beta repertoires from 660 or so donors and added high-resolution HLA genotyping to study TCR occurrence patterns. Rather than using new phenotypic data, the later analysis identified candidate immune exposures from TCR beta sequences and from how often those sequences occurred across donors. Typing coverage differed by locus: A, B, C, DRB1 and DQB1 were typed in about 620-630 donors, DQA1 in roughly 510, DPA1 in around 600, and DPB1 in 472. Here is what the overall study found, with its caveats: In a later analysis, about 16,000 TCR beta sequences were associated with specific HLA alleles at a false discovery rate of 0.05. A further reported finding was that TCR beta sequences accurately predicted the HLA-A and HLA-B alleles for most subjects in the first cohort. Across donors, most TCR sequences were observed very rarely, whereas some public TCRs were present in many individuals. A total of 150 or so TCR beta chains were listed by the study as associated with cytomegalovirus. Some IMGT-functional V segments, including TRBV6-2 and TRBV6-3, could not be told apart with the 87-base-pair reads, so those segments were excluded. Sequencing depth was assumed to be roughly uniform across donors in the presence/absence analyses, though that assumption may not hold. Compared with equally common non-associated chains, HLA-associated TCR beta chains in a later analysis were more clonally expanded and had lower generation probabilities. Linkage disequilibrium might explain the correlated functional status among segregating V segments, but an unknown experimental factor could not be ruled out. Immune exposure information for the cohort was limited to CMV serostatus. Cytomegalovirus status was reported to be diagnosed by the classifier with high specificity and sensitivity in both the original and validation cohorts. A later analysis found that TCR association rates varied across HLA loci, with DRB1 alleles showing the most associated TCRs and HLA-C alleles the fewest. Three of the identified cytomegalovirus-associated TCR beta chains were confirmed in vitro to be specific for cytomegalovirus antigens. An association between a missense DCLRE1C variant and V-gene and J-gene trimming of TCR beta chains was found in a later genetic analysis and replicated in an independent cohort. A cluster of highly shared sequence variants was judged likely to be a technical artifact of the sequencing pipeline. Because counts were too low, about 15 rarely observed V segments, including chromosome 9 orphons, were left out of the earlier analysis of some 600 of the donors. In this cohort, only TCR beta chains were sequenced, and detectable features were limited by the absence of alpha or paired-chain data. An earlier analysis of approximately 570 of the donors showed that most TCR beta V segments appeared in productive rearrangements either about 87% or about 30% of the time, which broadly matched IMGT annotations. According to a later analysis, most CMV-associated TCR beta chains appeared to be HLA-restricted, and the HLA associations seemed to be driven largely by CMV exposure. HLA typing was unavailable for some donors at each locus, so association tests used only the typed subset. In a later analysis, several top co-occurrence clusters were reported to appear linked to parvovirus B19, influenza, CMV and Epstein-Barr virus. In a later genetic analysis, fewer N-insertions in productive TCRs were reported among donors in an Asian-associated ancestry cluster than the 666-donor mean. The authors suggested that the approach could potentially be extended to other disease states and immunological phenotypes. When HLA alleles, especially DR and DQ, strongly co-occurred, attributing TCR associations to individual alleles was difficult.

The V end gives up 4 bases and the J end 1 base, leaving 12 bases in the junction not matched to a gene. CDR1 SGHNT and CDR2 YYREEE were looked up in the germline V gene (reference sequence). From its cysteine to its phenylalanine, the CDR3 spans 17 amino acids. The DNA shown is the 51-base CDR3, in frame from base 1. In total, 500 to 700 healthy bone marrow donors made up the cohort. At the time of sampling, every cohort member was nominally healthy, though immune exposures that went unrecorded were likely present. The donor tested CMV seronegative and was one of the 352 seronegative cohort members. A peripheral blood sample was provided by each donor, and peripheral blood mononuclear cells were used for TCR beta sequencing. Genomic DNA extraction from the blood cell samples was performed with the Qiagen DNeasy Blood Extraction Kit.

The receptor's source is a man younger than 35 in good health and CMV-seronegative. In this chain, TRBV5-4 is recombined with TRBJ1-2, with 8 middle bases fitting TRBD1. What was sequenced was PBMCs. The DNA sequence is given as TGTGCCAGCAGCCAGGACAGGGTCGAGCTTTATAACTATGGCTACACCTTC. This codes for CASSQDRVELYNYGYTF.